This TCR beta chain emerged from a study of T-cell reconstitution after alpha-beta-depleted transplantation in children. This clonotype has ten or more counts. Its cognate antigen is unknown. Preparation of the TCRbeta library involved a method that used unique molecular identifiers. TCRdb processed the PCR reads anew with MiXCR; each CDR3 protein has one entry. The sample holds 600,000 to 800,000 distinct CDR3 sequences, approximately 14% seen once. Study-wide points: Several hundred graft clones that had expanded were reportedly the source of alpha-beta T cells about two months after transplant. For some patients, TCRbeta diversity was high at day 60 because of recipient T cells and thymic progenitors that survived. T-cell counts and diversity at one year following transplant were attributed mainly to newly produced T cells.

Germline CDR1 MDHEN, CDR2 SYDVKM. The CDR3 contains 14 residues. V shed 4 bases and J shed 5 bases, with 14 bases lying between them. This receptor was taken from a girl aged 2 to 10 with congenital amegakaryocytic thrombocytopenia, due to receive a stem cell transplant. The sample was PBMCs, taken before TCRalphabeta/CD19-depleted stem cell transplant. The rearrangement links TRBV28 to TRBJ2-5, with a weak D call TRBD2 (6 bases). The CDR3 region is CASSSPTSHETQYF. The CDR3, as DNA: TGTGCCAGCAGTTCTCCCACTAGCCACGAGACCCAGTACTTC.